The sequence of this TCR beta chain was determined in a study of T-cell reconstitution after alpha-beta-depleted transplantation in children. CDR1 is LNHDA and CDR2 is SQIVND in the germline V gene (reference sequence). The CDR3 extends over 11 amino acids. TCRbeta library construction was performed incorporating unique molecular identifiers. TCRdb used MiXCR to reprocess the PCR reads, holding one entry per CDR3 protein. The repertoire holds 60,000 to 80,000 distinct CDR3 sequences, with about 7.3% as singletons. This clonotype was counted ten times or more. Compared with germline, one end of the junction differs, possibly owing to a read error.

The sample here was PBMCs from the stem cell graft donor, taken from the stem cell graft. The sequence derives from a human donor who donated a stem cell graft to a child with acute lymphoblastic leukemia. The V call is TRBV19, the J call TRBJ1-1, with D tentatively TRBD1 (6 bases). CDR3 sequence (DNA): TGTGCCAGTAGTAAATATCGGACAGCGAACTTT. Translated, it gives CASSKYRTANF.